Below, 30 T cell receptor beta chains from the same sample are listed, as sequenced in a study of blood T cells in healthy people across ages. The authors ran a second PCR of 7 to 11 cycles using a sample-barcoded 5' primer and a J-beta primer mix. TCRdb analysed the 5' RACE reads with MiXCR anew, one entry per CDR3 protein. Among about 640,000 distinct CDR3 sequences listed, approximately 30% were seen once. Sequencing was performed on blood. These receptors came from an elderly woman in good health.

Many counts were recorded for this clonotype. The J gene is TRBJ2-7, the V gene TRBV20-1; 12 nucleotides line up with TRBD1. The CDR3 extends over 17 amino acids. Losses at the gene ends were 1 base for V and 5 bases for J; bases not matched to a gene: 12. The germline gives CDR1 DFQATT, CDR2 SNEGSKA (reference sequence). This CDR3 is CSARVTTGTGGLNEQYF. In DNA form, the CDR3 reads TGCAGTGCTAGAGTCACGACCGGGACAGGGGGCTTGAACGAGCAGTACTTC.

The chain carries TRBV12-5 and TRBJ2-7, with D perhaps TRBD1 or TRBD2 (6 bases each). V was pared by 7 bases and J by 3 bases, with 19 bases between. Germline assignment: CDR1 LGHNT and CDR2 FRNRAP. The CDR3 totals 15 residues. CDR3 in amino acids: CASARPGGGGYEQYF. CDR3 DNA sequence: TGTGCTAGTGCCCGACCCGGCGGAGGGGGCTACGAGCAGTACTTC.

This clonotype was detected ten times or more. The chain has TRBV20-1 and TRBJ2-7; 10 bases agree with TRBD1. J lost 5 bases, V lost 1 base, and 11 bases had no gene match. Germline values: CDR1 DFQATT, CDR2 SNEGSKA (reference sequence). CDR3 size: 16 residues. In DNA, the CDR3 is TGCAGTGCTAGAGTGCCCCGGACAGGGGGATCCAACGAGCAGTACTTC. It encodes CSARVPRTGGSNEQYF.

This clonotype has at least ten counts. The chain carries TRBV7-9 and TRBJ1-2; D gene unclear. V was trimmed by 1 base and J by 8 bases, leaving 14 bases between them. This CDR3 has 14 residues. CDR1 is SEHNR and CDR2 is FQNEAQ in the germline V gene (reference sequence). CDR3 region: CASSLGRPTRGYTF. The CDR3 coding sequence is TGTGCCAGCAGCTTAGGTCGTCCTACTCGGGGCTACACCTTC.

In its sample, this clonotype was seen many times. This rearrangement joins TRBV11-1 to TRBJ2-7; D is uncertain. The CDR3 loop spans 14 amino acids. Germline CDR1 and CDR2: SGHAT and FQDESV (reference sequence). V was clipped by 2 bases and J by 3 bases, with 11 bases between them. The CDR3 sequence: CASSLQADLYEQYF. DNA of the CDR3: TGTGCCAGCAGCTTACAAGCCGACCTCTACGAGCAGTACTTC.

This clonotype was counted only a few times. V is TRBV19 and J is TRBJ1-1; the D gene is possibly TRBD1 (5 bases). The CDR3 consists of 15 residues. CDR1 is LNHDA, CDR2 SQIVND, per germline (reference sequence). The V and J ends lost 3 bases and 5 bases respectively, with 16 bases between them. CDR3 nucleotides: TGTGCCAGTAGTATCGGGGCCCAGGGTGGGACTGAAGCTTTCTTT. This encodes CASSIGAQGGTEAFF.

Concerning this clonotype: This could be a read error, since a much larger clone is one nucleotide away. The J gene is TRBJ2-3, the V gene TRBV6-2 or TRBV6-3; maybe TRBD2 (6 bases). Looked up from germline, CDR1 is MNHEY and CDR2 is SVGEGT. V lost 6 bases and J lost 4, with 14 bases in between. The CDR3 runs 14 residues. The CDR3 coding sequence is TGTGCCAGCAGACTAGTGGGGGGATCAGATACGCAGTATTTT. This gives the protein CASRLVGGSDTQYF.

This clonotype was observed a single time. A clone one base away is much larger, so this may be a read error. The rearrangement joins TRBV30 to TRBJ2-7; D may be TRBD1 or TRBD2 (6 bases each). CDR3 length equals 13 residues. The germline V gene encodes CDR1 GTSNPN and CDR2 SVGIG (reference sequence). V was clipped by 3 bases and J by 6 bases, with 15 bases between them. The CDR3 nucleotides are TGTGCCTGGAGGGTACTAAAGGGGGGCGAGCAGTACTTC. It encodes CAWRVLKGGEQYF. The full variable domain, its missing parts supplied by reference TRBV30 and TRBJ2-7, is SQTIHQWPATLVQPVGSPLSLECTVEGTSNPNLYWYRQAAGRGLQLLFYSVGIGQISSEVPQNLSASRPQDRQFILSSKKLLLSDSGFYLCAWRVLKGGEQYFGPGTRLTVT.

This chain joins TRBV5-1 and TRBJ2-3; D is uncertain. Germline CDR1 SGHRS, CDR2 YFSETQ. The CDR3 spans 15 residues. V gave up 4 bases and J gave up 0 bases, with 12 bases separating them. CDR3 coding DNA: TGCGCCAGCAGCCAAGATGCCCATAGCACAGATACGCAGTATTTT. It encodes CASSQDAHSTDTQYF.

The rearrangement uses TRBV2 and TRBJ2-1; the D gene could be TRBD1 or TRBD2 (5 bases each). Germline CDR1 is SNHLY and CDR2 is FYNNEI. The CDR3 length is 14 residues. V dropped 0 bases and J dropped 13 bases, with 16 bases sitting between them. CDR3 loop: CASSEARQGETQFF. The CDR3 nucleotides are TGTGCCAGCAGTGAAGCAAGGCAGGGAGAGACCCAGTTCTTC.

The sample holds many counts of this clonotype. The chain carries TRBV30 and TRBJ2-7; a weak D match, TRBD1 (5 bases). With 1 base removed from V and 4 bases from J, the gap between germline ends came to 5 bases. This CDR3 comprises 11 residues. From germline, CDR1 is GTSNPN and CDR2 SVGIG (reference sequence). DNA of the CDR3: TGTGCCTGGAGTGACAGGTACGAGCAGTACTTC. Its protein is CAWSDRYEQYF.

This clonotype appeared many times. The chain couples TRBV27 to TRBJ2-7, with D possibly matching TRBD1 (5 bases). Germline-derived CDR1 and CDR2 are MNHEY and SMNVEV (reference sequence). The CDR3 spans 15 residues. Trimming cost V 2 bases and J 4 bases, with 15 bases left between them. In DNA, the CDR3 is TGTGCCAGCAGTTTAGATCGACAGTTTCTGTACGAGCAGTACTTC. Its protein product is CASSLDRQFLYEQYF.

This clonotype was detected many times. The rearrangement joins TRBV7-8 to TRBJ2-3; 10 bases are shared with TRBD2. Germline V lookup: CDR1 SGHVS, CDR2 FQNEAQ. The J segment lost 0 bases and the V segment lost 3 bases, leaving 3 bases of the junction unmatched. The CDR3 length is 16 residues. The CDR3: CASSLASGGSTDTQYF. The CDR3 DNA sequence: TGTGCCAGCAGCTTGGCTAGCGGGGGTAGCACAGATACGCAGTATTTT.

The chain is built from TRBV7-3 and TRBJ1-5; D might be TRBD1 (5 bases). The CDR3 totals 16 residues. Trimming cost V 10 bases and J 4 bases, with 23 bases left between them. From germline, CDR1 is SGHTA and CDR2 FQGTGA. CDR3: CANRLGKGKGNQPQHF. CDR3 bases: TGTGCCAACCGGCTGGGGAAGGGGAAAGGAAATCAGCCCCAGCATTTT.

This clonotype was seen only a few times. The V and J genes are TRBV14 and TRBJ1-6; 9 nucleotides match TRBD1. Germline V lookup: CDR1 SGHDN, CDR2 FVKESK. The CDR3 totals 14 residues. J gave up 7 bases and V 6 bases, and 4 bases lay outside the gene matches. The chain's CDR3 is CASRGTGLNSPLHF. Here the CDR3 DNA reads TGTGCCAGCAGGGGGACAGGGCTGAATTCACCCCTCCACTTT.

This clonotype was recorded many times. The gene calls are TRBV9 and TRBJ2-4; 14 nucleotides align to TRBD2. J lost 0 bases, V lost 4 bases, and 9 bases had no gene match. The CDR3 is made up of 19 amino acids. Germline V gene sequence: CDR1 SGDLS, CDR2 YYNGEE. The CDR3 region is CASSPGLAGEPGAKNIQYF. In DNA form, the CDR3 reads TGTGCCAGCAGCCCGGGACTAGCGGGGGAACCCGGAGCCAAAAACATTCAGTACTTC. The full variable domain, its missing parts supplied by reference TRBV9 and TRBJ2-4, is DSGVTQTPKHLITATGQRVTLRCSPRSGDLSVYWYQQSLDQGLQFLIQYYNGEERAKGNILERFSAQQFPDLHSELNLSSLELGDSALYFCASSPGLAGEPGAKNIQYFGAGTRLSVL.

In this sample, this clonotype turned up many times. This rearrangement joins TRBV12-3 or TRBV12-4 to TRBJ2-1, with D hard to call. V was cut by 0 bases and J by 2 bases, with 8 bases left in between. CDR3 length equals 15 residues. This CDR3 reads CASSLAGYAYNEQFF. In DNA, the CDR3 is TGTGCCAGCAGTTTAGCGGGCTATGCCTACAATGAGCAGTTCTTC.

J is TRBJ1-1 and V is TRBV5-1; no firm D call. From germline, CDR1 is SGHRS and CDR2 YFSETQ. The CDR3 length is 14 residues. Trimming removed 0 bases at V and 7 bases at J, with 13 bases between. The chain's CDR3 is CASSLVVWGGEAFF. The CDR3 DNA follows: TGCGCCAGCAGCTTGGTAGTTTGGGGAGGTGAAGCTTTCTTT.

The V and J genes are TRBV3-1 and TRBJ2-1; D uncertain. The ends were cut back, 4 bases at V and 13 bases at J, with 17 bases in the middle. Per germline, CDR1 LGHDT and CDR2 YNNKEL (reference sequence). The CDR3 spans 13 residues. CDR3 nucleotides: TGTGCCAGCAGCCGAAATACGGTGGGTGAACAGTTCTTC. This translates into CASSRNTVGEQFF.

This clonotype has just a few counts. Here the CDR3 DNA reads TGCGCCAGCAGCCAAGATCTAGGTACAGGCTCATACTATGGCTACACCTTC. It is translated as CASSQDLGTGSYYGYTF. This chain uses TRBV4-3 with TRBJ1-2; TRBD1 is a possible D gene (5 bases). V gave up 0 bases and J gave up 3 bases, with 17 bases separating them. Looked up from germline, CDR1 is LGHNA and CDR2 is YSLEER. The CDR3 consists of 17 residues.

CDR3 nucleotide sequence: TGTGCCAGCAGATTTAGACTAGCGGGGGGCTGGGATACGCAGTATTTT. This sequence encodes CASRFRLAGGWDTQYF. This rearrangement joins TRBV28 to TRBJ2-3, with 13 bases aligning to TRBD2. This CDR3 is 16 amino acids long. Germline lookup yields CDR1 MDHEN and CDR2 SYDVKM. The V and J ends lost 6 bases and 6 bases, in that order; junction bases with no gene match: 9.

This clonotype came up once. This may arise from a read error, as a much more abundant clone is one base away. This chain joins TRBV7-9 and TRBJ2-4; D is perhaps TRBD1 or TRBD2 (5 bases each). Germline CDR1 and CDR2: SEHNR and FQNEAQ (reference sequence). The CDR3 spans 17 residues. CDR3 DNA sequence: TGTGCCAGCAGCTTCGAGGGGTACCCGCTGCCAAAAACCATTCAGTACTTC. Its protein is CASSFEGYPLPKTIQYF. Complete variable domain (other parts from reference TRBV7-9 and TRBJ2-4): DTGVSQNPRHKITKRGQNVTFRCDPISEHNRLYWYRQTLGQGPEFLTYFQNEAQLEKSRLLSDRFSAERPKGSFSTLEIQRTEQGDSAMYLCASSFEGYPLPKTIQYFGAGTRLSVL.

This clonotype has only a few counts. It may be a read error: a sequence one base away is much more abundant. The genes are TRBV6-6 and TRBJ2-7; weak D call: TRBD1 (6 bases). CDR3 size: 13 residues. The germline CDR1 and CDR2 sequences are MNHNY and SVGAGI (reference sequence). This CDR3 reads CTSSAIQGYEQYF. The DNA for the CDR3 is TGTACCAGCAGTGCGATACAGGGATACGAGCAGTACTTC.

The chain recombines TRBV20-1 with TRBJ1-5; no firm D call. Germline CDR1 DFQATT, CDR2 SNEGSKA (reference sequence). The CDR3 spans 17 residues. Trimming stripped 0 bases from V and 2 bases from J, with 17 bases between. The CDR3 nucleotides read TGCAGTGCTAGAGATAGTAGACTCCTAGAGGGCAATCAGCCCCAGCATTTT. It is translated as CSARDSRLLEGNQPQHF.

About this clonotype: A much larger clone is a single base away; this may be a read error. The rearrangement links TRBV19 to TRBJ2-7; 8 bases align to TRBD2. Germline-derived CDR1 and CDR2 are LNHDA and SQIVND (reference sequence). CDR3 size: 15 residues. CDR3 amino acids: CAGSIRSGASYEQYF. Written as DNA, the CDR3 is TGTGCCGGTAGTATACGTAGCGGGGCCTCCTACGAGCAGTACTTC. The full variable domain, its missing parts supplied by reference TRBV19 and TRBJ2-7, is DGGITQSPKYLFRKEGQNVTLSCEQNLNHDAMYWYRQDPGQGLRLIYYSQIVNDFQKGDIAEGYSVSREKKESFPLTVTSAQKNPTAFYLCAGSIRSGASYEQYFGPGTRLTVT.

This clonotype occurred many times. The rearrangement links TRBV5-6 to TRBJ2-7; 11 bases are shared with TRBD2. This CDR3 is built from 17 residues. With V trimmed by 3 bases and J by 2 bases, 10 bases remained unmatched. CDR1 is SGHDT, CDR2 YYEEEE, per germline. The CDR3 DNA reads as TGTGCCAGCAGCTCGGACTTACTAGCGGGGGTAACCTACGAGCAGTACTTC. Protein sequence: CASSSDLLAGVTYEQYF.

This clonotype turned up a few times. The V call is TRBV6-5, the J call TRBJ2-7; D perhaps matches TRBD1 (6 bases). The germline gives CDR1 MNHEY, CDR2 SVGAGI. This CDR3 region has 17 residues. Trimming removed 0 bases from V and 0 bases from J, with 15 bases in between. The CDR3: CASSYSIAGVSSYEQYF. The CDR3 bases are TGTGCCAGCAGTTACTCGATAGCAGGGGTCAGCTCCTACGAGCAGTACTTC.

The chain uses TRBV6-2 or TRBV6-3 and TRBJ2-7, with TRBD2 matching over 7 bases. CDR3 size: 14 residues. CDR1 and CDR2 from the germline V gene are MNHEY and SVGEGT. V trimming: 4 bases; J trimming: 7 bases; junction bases outside the gene matches: 10. The CDR3 loop is CASSLFSGYNEQYF. The CDR3 DNA reads as TGTGCCAGCAGTTTGTTTAGCGGGTACAATGAGCAGTACTTC.

This clonotype was found a few times. V usage is TRBV7-2 and J usage is TRBJ2-5; D may match TRBD1 or TRBD2 (5 bases each). This CDR3 region has 14 residues. Germline CDR1 and CDR2: SGHTA and FQGNSA. The ends were cut back, 2 bases at V and 11 bases at J, with 18 bases in the middle. The CDR3: CASSLLGAHNEQYF. The CDR3 region has the DNA TGTGCCAGCAGCTTACTCGGGGCCCACAATGAGCAGTACTTC.

Many counts were recorded for this clonotype. The gene calls are TRBV14 and TRBJ2-7; a possible D gene is TRBD2 (7 bases). Trimming took off 3 bases at V and 6 bases at J, with 15 bases between the two ends. CDR3 length: 14 residues. Germline CDR1 SGHDN, CDR2 FVKESK. The CDR3 protein is CASSHGGGAGEQYF. The CDR3 nucleotides read TGTGCCAGCAGCCATGGAGGGGGGGCCGGCGAGCAGTACTTC.